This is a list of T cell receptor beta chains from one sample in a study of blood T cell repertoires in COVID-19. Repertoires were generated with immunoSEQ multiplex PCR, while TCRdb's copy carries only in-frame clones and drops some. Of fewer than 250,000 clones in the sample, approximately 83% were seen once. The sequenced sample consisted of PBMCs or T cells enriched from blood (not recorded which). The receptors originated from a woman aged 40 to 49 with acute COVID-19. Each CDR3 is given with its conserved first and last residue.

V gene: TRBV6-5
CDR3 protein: CASTPGMETQYF

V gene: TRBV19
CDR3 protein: CASSTGTGHNEQYF

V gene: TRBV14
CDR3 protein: CASSQGGPATNEKLFF

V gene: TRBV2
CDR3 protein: CASSETGTGETQYF

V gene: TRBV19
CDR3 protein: CASSFSGLAGESEQFF

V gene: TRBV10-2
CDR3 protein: CATSLEAGPRTGELFF

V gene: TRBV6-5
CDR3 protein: CASSWGRGAGELFF

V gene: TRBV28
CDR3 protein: CASKPGGLGNTIYF

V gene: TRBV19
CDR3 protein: CASSIEGTGRDTQYF

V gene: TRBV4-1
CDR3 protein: CASSQGAREKLFF

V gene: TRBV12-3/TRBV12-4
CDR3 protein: CASSFGRDRPFF

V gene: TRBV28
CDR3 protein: CASRLAGGPPETQYF

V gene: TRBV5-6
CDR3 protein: CASSLYGANVLTF

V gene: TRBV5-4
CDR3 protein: CASSSGLAGYNEQFF

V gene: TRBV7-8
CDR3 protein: CATSPDPSAYEQYF

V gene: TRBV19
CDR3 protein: CASSLGAGPLEQYF

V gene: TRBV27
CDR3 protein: CASSWSQGRGDQPQHF

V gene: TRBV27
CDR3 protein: CASRETGRYGYTF

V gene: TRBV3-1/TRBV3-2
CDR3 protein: CASSLSSGSYEQYF

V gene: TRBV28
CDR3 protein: CASSPRLAGSHEQYF

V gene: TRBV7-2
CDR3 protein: CASSATGVYGYTF

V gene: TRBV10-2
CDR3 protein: CASRQGGSNQPQHF

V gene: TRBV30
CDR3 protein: CARGGQGDTQYF

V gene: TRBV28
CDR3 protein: CASSSRGHEQYF

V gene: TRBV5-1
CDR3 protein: CASKQGTGTDTQYF

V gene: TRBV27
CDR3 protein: CASSLFGNSNQPQHF

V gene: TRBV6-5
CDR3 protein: CATDNRGDTEAFF

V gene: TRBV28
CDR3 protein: CASQRGDYEQYF

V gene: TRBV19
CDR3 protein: CASSIAAGETQYF

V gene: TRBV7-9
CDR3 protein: CASSSTGWRLYEQYF

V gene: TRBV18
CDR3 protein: CASSPLGTDSGNTIYF

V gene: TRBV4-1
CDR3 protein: CASSRNTGVEWSPLHF

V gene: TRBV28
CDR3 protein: CASSRQGWQPQHF

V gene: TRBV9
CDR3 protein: CASSLGPTTYEQYF

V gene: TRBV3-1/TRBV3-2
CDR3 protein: CASSQEKGTGAHEQYF

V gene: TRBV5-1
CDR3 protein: CASRTGTANTGELFF

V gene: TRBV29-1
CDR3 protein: CSVPPDRRNTEAFF

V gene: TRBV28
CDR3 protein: CASFTHGQPTDTQYF

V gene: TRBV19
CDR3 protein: CASSIGRTGANVLTF

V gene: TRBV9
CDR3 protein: CASSVVGSGSGVTGELFF

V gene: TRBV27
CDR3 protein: CASSYLGTSGRDEQFF

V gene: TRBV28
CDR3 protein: CASRRDRGGTYNSPLHF

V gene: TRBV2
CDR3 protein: CASSSGDSPLHF

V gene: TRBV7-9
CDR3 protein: CASSSGQGNQPQHF

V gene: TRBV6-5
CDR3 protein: CASSPRFHRLAGYTF

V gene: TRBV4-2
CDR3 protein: CASSQDRTGFNYGYTF

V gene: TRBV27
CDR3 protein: CASGGGGEQFF

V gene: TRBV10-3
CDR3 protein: CAISELQGAGNTIYF

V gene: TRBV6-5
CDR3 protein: CASSLWTGNYGYTF